The next 10 T cell receptor beta chains were all read from a single sample in a study of cytomegalovirus exposure and HLA in healthy donors. The PCR used 60 Vbeta and 13 Jbeta primers. Profiling relied on immunoSEQ multiplex PCR, and the TCRdb table lists in-frame clones only, not all of them. The sample comprises around 120,000 clones, more than 80% of which are singletons, and 3% to 3.5% rests with the top ten. Source material: PBMCs. These receptors were taken from a male donor in good health and CMV-seronegative.

On this clone itself: A junction boundary mismatches the germline segment, possibly from a read error. CDR3 nucleotide sequence: TGTGCCAGCAGCCGAGGAACAGGGAGCTCTGGGGCCAACGGCCTGACTTTC. Its protein is CASSRGTGSSGANGLTF. The rearrangement uses TRBV14 and TRBJ2-6; D is possibly TRBD1 (6 bases). In germline, CDR1 is SGHDN, CDR2 FVKESK. This CDR3 contains 17 residues. The full variable domain, with the rest looked up from reference TRBV14 and TRBJ2-6, is EAGVTQFPSHSVIEKGQTVTLRCDPISGHDNLYWYRRVMGKEIKFLLHFVKESKQDESGMPNNRFLAERTGGTYSTLKVQPAELEDSGVYFCASSRGTGSSGANGLTFGAGSRLTVL.

This chain uses TRBV5-4 with TRBJ2-1, with a tentative D call TRBD2 (5 bases). This CDR3 has 17 amino acids. Germline CDR1 is SGHNT and CDR2 is YYREEE (reference sequence). The ends were cut back, 0 bases at V and 4 bases at J, with 17 bases in the middle. The CDR3 protein is CASSLVGSGKTYNEQFF. CDR3 sequence (DNA): TGTGCCAGCAGCTTGGTGGGTTCGGGGAAGACATACAATGAGCAGTTCTTC. Together with reference TRBV5-4 and TRBJ2-1, the CDR3 gives the full variable domain: ETGVTQSPTHLIKTRGQQVTLRCSSQSGHNTVSWYQQALGQGPQFIFQYYREEENGRGNFPPRFSGLQFPNYSSELNVNALELDDSALYLCASSLVGSGKTYNEQFFGPGTRLTVL.

Comments on this clone: A junction boundary mismatches the germline segment, possibly from a read error. V is TRBV7-3 and J is TRBJ2-1, with TRBD1 as a possible D gene (8 bases). Per germline, CDR1 SGHTA and CDR2 FQGTGA. This CDR3 has 16 residues. The chain's CDR3 is CASSITSGTGYREQFF. In nucleotides, the CDR3 is TGTGCCAGCAGCATAACGAGCGGGACAGGTTATAGGGAGCAGTTCTTC. Together with reference TRBV7-3 and TRBJ2-1, the CDR3 gives the full variable domain: GAGVSQTPSNKVTEKGKYVELRCDPISGHTALYWYRQSLGQGPEFLIYFQGTGAADDSGLPNDRFFAVRPEGSVSTLKIQRTERGDSAVYLCASSITSGTGYREQFFGPGTRLTVL.

V usage is TRBV7-2 and J usage is TRBJ1-2, with 8 bases identical to TRBD1. The germline CDR1 and CDR2 sequences are SGHTA and FQGNSA. The CDR3 totals 15 residues. The V segment lost 5 bases and the J segment 2 bases; nucleotides outside the gene matches: 7. The CDR3 nucleotides read TGTGCCAGCAGCCCAGACTACAGGGGGAACTATGGCTACACCTTC. Translated: CASSPDYRGNYGYTF.

With respect to this clone: Sequence at one end of the junction differs from germline and may be a read error. V gene TRBV7-7 combines with J gene TRBJ1-5; TRBD1 agrees at 10 bases. The CDR3 runs to 16 residues. Per germline, CDR1 SSHAT and CDR2 FNYEAQ (reference sequence). The CDR3 sequence: CASSSRTGGCNQPQHF. In DNA, the CDR3 is TGTGCTAGCAGCTCGCGGACAGGGGGTTGCAATCAGCCCCAGCATTTT.

The J gene is TRBJ2-3, the V gene TRBV19; D gene ambiguous. There are 12 residues in the CDR3. CDR1 and CDR2 (germline): LNHDA, SQIVND (reference sequence). V lost 7 bases and J 4 bases, leaving 9 bases between the germline ends. CDR3 bases: TGTGCCAGTACCTCTACCGCAGATACGCAGTATTTT. This translates into CASTSTADTQYF.

The chain links TRBV10-2 to TRBJ1-2; perhaps TRBD1 as D (5 bases). Between the trimmed V and J ends, which lost 0 bases and 4 bases, there was a span of 12 bases. Germline V gene sequence: CDR1 WSHSY, CDR2 SAAADI. CDR3 size: 15 residues. CDR3 in DNA: TGCGCCAGCAGTGAGTCCTTAGGGGTCGGCTATGGCTACACCTTC. Protein sequence: CASSESLGVGYGYTF.

This clone came up a few times. The chain employs TRBV5-6 and TRBJ1-4, with 7 bases lining up with TRBD1. The J segment lost 6 bases and the V segment lost 4 bases, leaving 6 bases of the junction unmatched. The CDR3 extends over 14 amino acids. Germline CDR1 and CDR2: SGHDT and YYEEEE. CDR3 sequence: CASSPQGEHEKLFF. CDR3 nucleotides: TGTGCCAGCAGCCCTCAGGGGGAACATGAAAAACTGTTTTTT.

J is TRBJ1-1 and V is TRBV4-2, with D hard to call. Germline CDR1 is LGHNA and CDR2 is YNFKEQ. V was cut by 0 bases and J by 6 bases, with 8 bases left in between. This CDR3 comprises 13 residues. The CDR3 DNA reads TGTGCCAGCAGCCAAGAACTGGCGGCTGAAGCTTTCTTT. Amino acid sequence: CASSQELAAEAFF.

This clone has a single count. A junction end diverges from the germline sequence, so it may reflect a read error. This chain uses TRBV28 with TRBJ2-6; a weak D match, TRBD1 (5 bases). CDR1 MDHEN and CDR2 SYDVKM come from the germline V gene. There are 16 residues in the CDR3. This CDR3 is CASMTGLWSGANGLTF. Written as DNA, the CDR3 is TGTGCCAGCATGACGGGCCTTTGGAGTGGGGCCAACGGCCTGACTTTC.